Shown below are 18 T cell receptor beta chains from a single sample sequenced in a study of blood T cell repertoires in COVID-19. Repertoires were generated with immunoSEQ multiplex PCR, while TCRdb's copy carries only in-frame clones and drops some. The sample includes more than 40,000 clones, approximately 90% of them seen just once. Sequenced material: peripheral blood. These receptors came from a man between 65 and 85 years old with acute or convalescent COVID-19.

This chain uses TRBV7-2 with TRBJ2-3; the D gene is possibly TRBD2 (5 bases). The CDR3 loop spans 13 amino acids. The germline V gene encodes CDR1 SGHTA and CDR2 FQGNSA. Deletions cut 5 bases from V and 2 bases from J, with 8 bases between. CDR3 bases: TGTGCCAGCAGCCGGGGATACACAGATACGCAGTATTTT. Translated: CASSRGYTDTQYF.

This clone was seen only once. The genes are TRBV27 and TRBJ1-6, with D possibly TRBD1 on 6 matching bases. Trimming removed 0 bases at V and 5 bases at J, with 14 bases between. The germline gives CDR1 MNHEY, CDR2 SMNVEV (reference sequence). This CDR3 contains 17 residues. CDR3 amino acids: CASSLSGGAPDNSPLHF. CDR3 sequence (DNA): TGTGCCAGCAGTTTATCAGGGGGGGCGCCCGATAATTCACCCCTCCACTTT.

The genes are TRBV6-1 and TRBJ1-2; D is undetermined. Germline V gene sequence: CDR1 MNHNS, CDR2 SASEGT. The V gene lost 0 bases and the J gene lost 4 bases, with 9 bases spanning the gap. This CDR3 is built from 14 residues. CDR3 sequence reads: CASSEAPLIYGYTF. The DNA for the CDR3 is TGTGCCAGCAGTGAAGCCCCCCTAATCTATGGCTACACCTTC.

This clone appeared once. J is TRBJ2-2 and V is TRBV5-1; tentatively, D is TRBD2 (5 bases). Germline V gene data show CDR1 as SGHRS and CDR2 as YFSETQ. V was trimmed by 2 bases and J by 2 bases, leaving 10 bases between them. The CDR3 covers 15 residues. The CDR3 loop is CASSFGGGNTGELFF. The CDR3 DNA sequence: TGCGCCAGCAGCTTCGGTGGAGGTAACACCGGGGAGCTGTTTTTT. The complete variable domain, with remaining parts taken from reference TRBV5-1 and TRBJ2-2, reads KAGVTQTPRYLIKTRGQQVTLSCSPISGHRSVSWYQQTPGQGLQFLFEYFSETQRNKGNFPGRFSGRQFSNSRSEMNVSTLELGDSALYLCASSFGGGNTGELFFGEGSRLTVL.

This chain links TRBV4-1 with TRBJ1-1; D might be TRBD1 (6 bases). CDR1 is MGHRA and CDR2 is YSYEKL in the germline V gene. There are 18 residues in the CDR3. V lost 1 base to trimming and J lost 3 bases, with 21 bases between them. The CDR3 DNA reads TGCGCCAGCAGCCAAGGCAGGGGCCAGTCCCGACCTTACACTGAAGCTTTCTTT. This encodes CASSQGRGQSRPYTEAFF.

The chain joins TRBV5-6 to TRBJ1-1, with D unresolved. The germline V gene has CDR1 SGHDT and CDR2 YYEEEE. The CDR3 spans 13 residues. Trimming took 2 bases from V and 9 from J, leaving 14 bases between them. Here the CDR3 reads CASSLASRRQAFF. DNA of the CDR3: TGTGCCAGCAGCTTAGCGTCTCGGCGGCAAGCTTTCTTT.

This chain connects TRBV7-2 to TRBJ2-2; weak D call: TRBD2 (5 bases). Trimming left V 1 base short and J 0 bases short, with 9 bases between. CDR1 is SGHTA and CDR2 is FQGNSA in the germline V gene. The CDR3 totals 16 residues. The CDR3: CASSLEQRSNTGELFF. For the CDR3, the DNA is TGTGCCAGCAGCTTAGAGCAGCGGTCGAACACCGGGGAGCTGTTTTTT.

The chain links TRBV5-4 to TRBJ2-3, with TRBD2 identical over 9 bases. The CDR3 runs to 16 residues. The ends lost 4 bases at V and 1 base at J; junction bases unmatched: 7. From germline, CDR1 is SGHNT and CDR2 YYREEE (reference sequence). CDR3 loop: CASSTGLAGGTDTQYF. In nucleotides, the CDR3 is TGTGCCAGCAGCACGGGACTAGCCGGGGGCACAGATACGCAGTATTTT. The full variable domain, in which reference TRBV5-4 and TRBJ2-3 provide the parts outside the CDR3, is ETGVTQSPTHLIKTRGQQVTLRCSSQSGHNTVSWYQQALGQGPQFIFQYYREEENGRGNFPPRFSGLQFPNYSSELNVNALELDDSALYLCASSTGLAGGTDTQYFGPGTRLTVL.

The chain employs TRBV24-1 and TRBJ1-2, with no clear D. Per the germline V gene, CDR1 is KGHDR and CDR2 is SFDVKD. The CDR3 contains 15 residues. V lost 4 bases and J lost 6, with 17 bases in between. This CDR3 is CATSDPGLGGNGYTF. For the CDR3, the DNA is TGTGCCACCAGTGACCCGGGGTTGGGTGGGAATGGCTACACCTTC.

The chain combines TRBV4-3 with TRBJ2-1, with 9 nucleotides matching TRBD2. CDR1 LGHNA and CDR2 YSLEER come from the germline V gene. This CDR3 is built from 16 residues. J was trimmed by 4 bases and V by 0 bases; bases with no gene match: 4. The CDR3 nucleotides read TGCGCCAGCAGCCAAGATCGCGCGGGGGGGTACAATGAGCAGTTCTTC. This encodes CASSQDRAGGYNEQFF.

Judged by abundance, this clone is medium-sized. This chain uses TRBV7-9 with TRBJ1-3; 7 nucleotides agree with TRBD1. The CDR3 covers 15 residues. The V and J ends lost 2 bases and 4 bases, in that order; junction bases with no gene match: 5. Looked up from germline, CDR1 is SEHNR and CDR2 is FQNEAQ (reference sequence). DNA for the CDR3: TGTGCCAGCAGCTTAACAGGGGCGACCGGAAACACCATATATTTT. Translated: CASSLTGATGNTIYF.

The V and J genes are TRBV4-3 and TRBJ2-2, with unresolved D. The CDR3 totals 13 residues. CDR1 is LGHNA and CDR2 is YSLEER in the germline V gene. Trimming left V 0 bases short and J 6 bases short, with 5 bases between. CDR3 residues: CASSQESAGELFF. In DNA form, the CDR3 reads TGCGCCAGCAGCCAAGAATCGGCCGGGGAGCTGTTTTTT.

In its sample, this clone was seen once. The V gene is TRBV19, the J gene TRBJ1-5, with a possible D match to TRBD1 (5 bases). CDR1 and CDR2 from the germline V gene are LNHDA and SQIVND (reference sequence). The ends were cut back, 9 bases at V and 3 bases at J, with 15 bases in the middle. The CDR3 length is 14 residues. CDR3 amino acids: CASTSQGINQPQHF. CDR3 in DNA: TGTGCCAGCACTTCGCAGGGCATCAATCAGCCCCAGCATTTT.

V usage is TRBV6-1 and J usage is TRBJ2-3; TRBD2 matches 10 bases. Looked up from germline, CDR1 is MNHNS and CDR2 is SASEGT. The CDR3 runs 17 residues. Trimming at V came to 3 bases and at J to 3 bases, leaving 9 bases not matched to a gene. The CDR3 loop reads CASSEVAGGWVTDTQYF. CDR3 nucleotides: TGTGCCAGCAGTGAGGTAGCGGGGGGATGGGTTACAGATACGCAGTATTTT.

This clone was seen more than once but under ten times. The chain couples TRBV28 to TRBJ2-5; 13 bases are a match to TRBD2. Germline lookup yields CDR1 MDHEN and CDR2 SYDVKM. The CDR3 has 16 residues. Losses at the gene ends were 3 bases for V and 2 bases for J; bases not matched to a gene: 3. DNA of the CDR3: TGTGCCAGCAGTTTGGGACTAGCGGGGCATCAAGAGACCCAGTACTTC. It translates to CASSLGLAGHQETQYF.

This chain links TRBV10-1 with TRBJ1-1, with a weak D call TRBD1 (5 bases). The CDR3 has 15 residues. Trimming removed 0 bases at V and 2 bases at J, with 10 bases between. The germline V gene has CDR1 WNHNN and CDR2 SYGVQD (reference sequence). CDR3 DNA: TGCGCCAGCAGTGAGTCTGACAGTTACAACACTGAAGCTTTCTTT. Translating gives CASSESDSYNTEAFF.

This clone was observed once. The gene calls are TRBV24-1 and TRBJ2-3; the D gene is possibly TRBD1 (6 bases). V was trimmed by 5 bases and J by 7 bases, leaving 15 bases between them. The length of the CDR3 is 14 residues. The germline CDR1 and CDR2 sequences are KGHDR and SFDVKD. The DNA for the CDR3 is TGTGCCACCAGTGGCCAAACAGGGACGTATACGCAGTATTTT. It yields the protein CATSGQTGTYTQYF.

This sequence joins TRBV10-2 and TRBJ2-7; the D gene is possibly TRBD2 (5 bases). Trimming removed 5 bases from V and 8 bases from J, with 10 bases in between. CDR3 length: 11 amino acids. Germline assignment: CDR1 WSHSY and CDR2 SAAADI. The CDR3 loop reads CASSRDVKQYF. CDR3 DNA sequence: TGCGCCAGCAGTCGGGATGTAAAGCAGTACTTC.